What follows are 30 T cell receptor beta chains derived from one specimen sequenced in a study of T-cell memory formation after mild COVID-19. From the 5' RACE reads, TCRdb called clonotypes with MiXCR, one entry per CDR3 protein. Of about 200,000 distinct CDR3 sequences listed, just over 9.5% are singletons. The specimen was PBMCs or a T cell subset sorted from them (not recorded which). These receptors were collected from a young man who had mild COVID-19 (a few samples of this study predate the infection). Cell type and time point are not known.

The gene calls are TRBV7-9 and TRBJ1-4; D might be TRBD1 (6 bases). The V and J ends lost 4 bases and 5 bases respectively, with 17 bases between them. Germline lookup yields CDR1 SEHNR and CDR2 FQNEAQ (reference sequence). The CDR3 extends over 16 amino acids. As DNA, the CDR3 is TGTGCCAGCAGCTCCTCGCCGTGGGGGGCGAATGAAAAACTGTTTTTT. Its translation: CASSSSPWGANEKLFF.

This sequence joins TRBV27 and TRBJ1-1, with D possibly matching TRBD1 (5 bases). This CDR3 has 14 residues. The germline V and J ends were trimmed by 7 bases and 3 bases, with 15 bases remaining between them. CDR1 and CDR2 from the germline V gene are MNHEY and SMNVEV (reference sequence). CDR3 nucleotides: TGTGCCAGCACCCAGGCCCAGGGTCACACTGAAGCTTTCTTT. Translated: CASTQAQGHTEAFF.

This clonotype was seen a handful of times. V usage is TRBV7-2 and J usage is TRBJ1-5; a possible D gene is TRBD1 (6 bases). The V end lost 1 base, the J end lost 3 bases, and 10 bases lay between the germline ends. Germline V lookup: CDR1 SGHTA, CDR2 FQGNSA. This CDR3 spans 15 amino acids. Here the CDR3 reads CASSLDRAYNQPQHF. CDR3 sequence (DNA): TGTGCCAGCAGCTTAGACAGGGCCTACAATCAGCCCCAGCATTTT.

This clonotype was found many times. J is TRBJ2-3 and V is TRBV7-7; TRBD1 agrees at 7 bases. There are 14 residues in the CDR3. The V gene's germline CDR1 is SSHAT and CDR2 FNYEAQ (reference sequence). Trimming at V came to 4 bases and at J to 3 bases, leaving 4 bases not matched to a gene. The CDR3 DNA follows: TGTGCCAGCAGCTCCGGACAGGCTACAGATACGCAGTATTTT. It is translated as CASSSGQATDTQYF.

This clonotype was seen at least ten times. The CDR3 region is CASSLMTGSEEELFF. The CDR3 region has the DNA TGCGCCAGCAGCTTGATGACAGGGTCGGAGGAGGAGCTGTTTTTT. The chain is built from TRBV5-1 and TRBJ2-2; 7 bases map to TRBD1. V was clipped by 1 base and J by 10 bases; unmatched bases: 10. This CDR3 is 15 amino acids long. CDR1 is SGHRS, CDR2 YFSETQ, per germline.

The sample holds a few counts of this clonotype. In DNA, the CDR3 is TGTGCCACCAGTGATTTGCATATAAAGGGAAGAGAGACCCAGTACTTC. Amino acids: CATSDLHIKGRETQYF. The V call is TRBV24-1, the J call TRBJ2-5; no reliable D call. Germline CDR1 KGHDR, CDR2 SFDVKD. The CDR3 has 16 amino acids. Trimming removed 0 bases from V and 4 bases from J, with 14 bases in between.

There are a few counts of this clonotype. V and J are TRBV5-1 and TRBJ2-1; 13 nucleotides align to TRBD2. With 4 bases clipped from V and 0 bases from J, the junction kept 7 bases outside the gene matches. The CDR3 loop spans 18 amino acids. Germline lookup yields CDR1 SGHRS and CDR2 YFSETQ. CDR3 sequence: CASSQGTSGVCSYNEQFF. DNA of the CDR3: TGCGCCAGCAGCCAGGGGACTAGCGGGGTCTGCTCCTACAATGAGCAGTTCTTC.

The table lists this clonotype with a few counts. The chain has TRBV28 and TRBJ1-5; D gene unclear. V lost 5 bases, J lost 7 bases, and 15 bases lay in between. CDR1 is MDHEN and CDR2 is SYDVKM in the germline V gene. CDR3 length: 14 residues. The DNA of the CDR3 is TGTGCCAGCAGTATTCCGGGAACCGGGCAGCCCCAGCATTTT. Translation gives CASSIPGTGQPQHF.

The rearrangement links TRBV4-1 to TRBJ1-6; TRBD1 might be the D (6 bases). Trimming left V 4 bases short and J 3 bases short, with 7 bases between. Germline CDR1 reads MGHRA; CDR2 reads YSYEKL. The CDR3 loop spans 14 amino acids. The CDR3 is CASSPGHYNSPLHF. The CDR3 region has the DNA TGCGCCAGCAGCCCGGGACACTATAATTCACCCCTCCACTTT.

V and J are TRBV12-3 or TRBV12-4 and TRBJ2-2; TRBD2 agrees at 12 bases. There are 20 residues in the CDR3. V trimming: 3 bases; J trimming: 4 bases; junction bases outside the gene matches: 15. This CDR3 reads CASSFPSKSLAGGFTGELFF. As DNA, the CDR3 is TGTGCCAGCAGTTTCCCATCGAAATCACTAGCGGGGGGTTTCACCGGGGAGCTGTTTTTT.

V gene TRBV5-1 combines with J gene TRBJ2-7; D ambiguous. This CDR3 comprises 14 residues. Deletions cut 0 bases from V and 6 bases from J, with 13 bases between. Per germline, CDR1 SGHRS and CDR2 YFSETQ. The DNA of the CDR3 is TGCGCCAGCAGCTTGGCCACGACTTTGAGCGAGCAGTACTTC. Its translation is CASSLATTLSEQYF. Looking up the rest from reference TRBV5-1 and TRBJ2-7 gives the full variable domain: KAGVTQTPRYLIKTRGQQVTLSCSPISGHRSVSWYQQTPGQGLQFLFEYFSETQRNKGNFPGRFSGRQFSNSRSEMNVSTLELGDSALYLCASSLATTLSEQYFGPGTRLTVT.

The V call is TRBV20-1, the J call TRBJ1-5; TRBD1 might be the D (6 bases). V gave up 3 bases and J gave up 3 bases, with 15 bases separating them. CDR1 DFQATT and CDR2 SNEGSKA come from the germline V gene (reference sequence). The length of the CDR3 is 15 residues. CDR3 sequence: CSASLPGAPNQPQHF. The CDR3 DNA sequence: TGCAGTGCTAGCCTCCCAGGGGCCCCCAATCAGCCCCAGCATTTT.

The chain is built from TRBV5-1 and TRBJ2-3; 10 nucleotides align to TRBD1. V was pared by 0 bases and J by 3 bases, with 7 bases of the junction left unmatched. The CDR3 totals 17 residues. Germline CDR1 and CDR2: SGHRS and YFSETQ. CDR3 in amino acids: CASSLADRGRGTDTQYF. As DNA, the CDR3 is TGCGCCAGCAGCTTGGCTGACAGGGGGCGAGGAACAGATACGCAGTATTTT.

As DNA, the CDR3 is TGCAGTGCTAGAGCGCAGGGGATCGGGGCCGGGGAGCTGTTTTTT. The encoded protein is CSARAQGIGAGELFF. The chain carries TRBV20-1 and TRBJ2-2; perhaps TRBD1 as D (6 bases). The CDR3 has 15 residues. V was cut by 1 base and J by 6 bases, with 15 bases left in between. Per germline, CDR1 DFQATT and CDR2 SNEGSKA (reference sequence).

The table lists this clonotype with many counts. V is TRBV10-3 and J is TRBJ2-3; TRBD2 aligns across 9 bases. The trim removed 11 bases at V and 3 bases at J, leaving 6 bases unmatched. CDR3 length equals 13 residues. Germline CDR1 and CDR2: ENHRY and SYGVKD. CDR3 protein: CAATGLATDTQYF. The DNA of the CDR3 is TGTGCCGCAACGGGACTAGCAACAGATACGCAGTATTTT.

The chain links TRBV2 to TRBJ2-7, with D unresolved. Germline-derived CDR1 and CDR2 are SNHLY and FYNNEI. The length of the CDR3 is 11 residues. Trimming pared 7 bases from V and 0 bases from J, leaving 4 bases between. The DNA for the CDR3 is TGTGCCAGCACCATCTCCTACGAGCAGTACGTC. Translated: CASTISYEQYV.

This clonotype was seen only a few times. The J gene is TRBJ2-2, the V gene TRBV5-1; D is perhaps TRBD1 (5 bases). Trimming cost V 4 bases and J 1 base, with 11 bases left between them. The V gene's germline CDR1 is SGHRS and CDR2 YFSETQ. The CDR3 runs to 15 residues. The CDR3 coding sequence is TGCGCCAGCAGCCTAGACAGCCAGAACACCGGGGAGCTGTTTTTT. It is translated as CASSLDSQNTGELFF.

This clonotype was observed many times. The V gene is TRBV7-3, the J gene TRBJ1-1; tentative D call: TRBD1 (5 bases). Trimming took off 4 bases at V and 5 bases at J, with 11 bases between the two ends. The CDR3 has 13 residues. The V gene's germline CDR1 is SGHTA and CDR2 FQGTGA. CDR3 coding DNA: TGTGCCAGCAGCTCCTCCGGGGGAACTGAAGCTTTCTTT. It specifies CASSSSGGTEAFF.

This clonotype was observed at least ten times. The CDR3 reads CSVSQPGQGADGYTF. The CDR3 nucleotides read TGCAGTGTTAGTCAACCGGGACAGGGGGCGGATGGCTACACCTTC. The rearrangement joins TRBV20-1 to TRBJ1-2; 12 positions match TRBD1. The CDR3 totals 15 residues. Losses at the gene ends were 7 bases for V and 6 bases for J; bases not matched to a gene: 12. Germline assignment: CDR1 DFQATT and CDR2 SNEGSKA (reference sequence).

CDR3 sequence (DNA): TGTGCCAGCAGCTTATACGGGGCGCAGGGCACCGGGGAGCTGTTTTTT. Protein: CASSLYGAQGTGELFF. The chain is built from TRBV7-2 and TRBJ2-2, with D perhaps TRBD1 or TRBD2 (5 bases each). Germline V gene sequence: CDR1 SGHTA, CDR2 FQGNSA. V was pared by 2 bases and J by 4 bases, with 14 bases between. This CDR3 is 16 amino acids long. The whole variable domain, filled in from reference TRBV7-2 and TRBJ2-2, reads GAGVSQSPSNKVTEKGKDVELRCDPISGHTALYWYRQSLGQGLEFLIYFQGNSAPDKSGLPSDRFSAERTGGSVSTLTIQRTQQEDSAVYLCASSLYGAQGTGELFFGEGSRLTVL.

This chain connects TRBV29-1 to TRBJ1-2, with TRBD1 identical over 7 bases. This CDR3 contains 11 residues. V gave up 7 bases and J gave up 2 bases; unmatched junction bases: 1. Germline V gene lookup returns CDR1 SQVTM and CDR2 ANQGSEA. The CDR3 DNA is TGCAGCGCGGGACAGAACTATGGCTACACCTTC. This sequence encodes CSAGQNYGYTF.

The CDR3 reads CASSQVGTRGEKLFF. In nucleotides, the CDR3 is TGTGCCAGCAGCCAAGTGGGGACGCGAGGTGAAAAACTGTTTTTT. The chain is built from TRBV14 and TRBJ1-4; tentatively, D is TRBD1 (5 bases). The germline V gene has CDR1 SGHDN and CDR2 FVKESK. The CDR3 has 15 residues. Trimming shortened V by 1 base and J by 7 bases, and 13 bases separated the two germline ends.

Only a few counts were recorded for this clonotype. The chain joins TRBV29-1 to TRBJ1-2; 7 bases align to TRBD1. J gave up 8 bases and V 7 bases, and 13 bases lay outside the gene matches. This CDR3 is built from 13 residues. Germline V gene data show CDR1 as SQVTM and CDR2 as ANQGSEA. DNA for the CDR3: TGCAGCGGAGGCCTAGGGACAGTTGGAGGCTACACCTTC. Its translation is CSGGLGTVGGYTF.

This clonotype was observed a few times. V is TRBV9 and J is TRBJ1-2; possible D gene TRBD1, 6 bases. The CDR3 is 15 amino acids. Germline CDR1 and CDR2: SGDLS and YYNGEE. Trimming left V 3 bases short and J 2 bases short, with 14 bases between. The CDR3 loop is CASSARTAPNYGYTF. CDR3 nucleotide sequence: TGTGCCAGCAGCGCCCGGACAGCACCGAACTATGGCTACACCTTC. The full variable domain, completed using reference TRBV9 and TRBJ1-2, is DSGVTQTPKHLITATGQRVTLRCSPRSGDLSVYWYQQSLDQGLQFLIQYYNGEERAKGNILERFSAQQFPDLHSELNLSSLELGDSALYFCASSARTAPNYGYTFGSGTRLTVV.

This clonotype came up many times. This chain connects TRBV10-3 to TRBJ1-5; D is unclear. Trimming took 0 bases from V and 5 from J, leaving 5 bases between them. The CDR3 sequence is 13 residues long. The germline V gene has CDR1 ENHRY and CDR2 SYGVKD. The CDR3 loop reads CAISESQDQPQHF. CDR3 DNA sequence: TGTGCCATCAGTGAGTCCCAAGATCAGCCCCAGCATTTT.

This chain links TRBV15 with TRBJ2-3; weak D call: TRBD1 (6 bases). The V gene's germline CDR1 is LNHNV and CDR2 YYDKDF (reference sequence). The length of the CDR3 is 14 residues. V was pared by 1 base and J by 7 bases, with 12 bases between. CDR3 DNA: TGTGCCACCAGCAGAGTGGGGGCAGCTAATACGCAGTATTTT. Protein product: CATSRVGAANTQYF.

This clonotype was detected a few times. The CDR3 spells CASSLQGLAGGQNEQFF. CDR3 DNA sequence: TGTGCCAGCAGCCTCCAAGGACTAGCGGGGGGGCAAAATGAGCAGTTCTTC. The V and J genes are TRBV7-3 and TRBJ2-1, with 15 bases matching TRBD2. Germline CDR1 SGHTA, CDR2 FQGTGA. CDR3 length: 17 residues. Unmatched junction bases numbered 9, after V lost 5 bases and J lost 7 bases. Full variable domain (outside the CDR3, taken from reference TRBV7-3 and TRBJ2-1): GAGVSQTPSNKVTEKGKYVELRCDPISGHTALYWYRQSLGQGPEFLIYFQGTGAADDSGLPNDRFFAVRPEGSVSTLKIQRTERGDSAVYLCASSLQGLAGGQNEQFFGPGTRLTVL.

V is TRBV29-1 and J is TRBJ1-1; no reliable D call. Germline CDR1 and CDR2: SQVTM and ANQGSEA. V lost 1 base to trimming and J lost 4 bases, with 10 bases between them. CDR3 length: 13 amino acids. The CDR3, as DNA: TGCAGCGTTGAAGTAGGCTTGGGCACTGAAGCTTTCTTT. It encodes CSVEVGLGTEAFF.

The CDR3 reads CASSRDSDYGYTF. The DNA for the CDR3 is TGTGCCAGCTCCAGGGACTCTGACTATGGCTACACCTTC. The chain couples TRBV18 to TRBJ1-2; D perhaps matches TRBD1 (5 bases). Deletions cut 6 bases from V and 3 bases from J, with 11 bases between. CDR1 and CDR2 (germline): KGHSH, LQKENI. The CDR3 is 13 residues long.

The rearrangement links TRBV5-1 to TRBJ2-2; D not resolved. The germline V gene has CDR1 SGHRS and CDR2 YFSETQ. This CDR3 spans 14 amino acids. Trimming took 4 bases from V and 2 from J, leaving 9 bases between them. The CDR3 DNA sequence: TGCGCCAGCAGCCCCGCAGGCAACACCGGGGAGCTGTTTTTT. This encodes CASSPAGNTGELFF. The full variable domain, rest sourced from reference TRBV5-1 and TRBJ2-2, is KAGVTQTPRYLIKTRGQQVTLSCSPISGHRSVSWYQQTPGQGLQFLFEYFSETQRNKGNFPGRFSGRQFSNSRSEMNVSTLELGDSALYLCASSPAGNTGELFFGEGSRLTVL.